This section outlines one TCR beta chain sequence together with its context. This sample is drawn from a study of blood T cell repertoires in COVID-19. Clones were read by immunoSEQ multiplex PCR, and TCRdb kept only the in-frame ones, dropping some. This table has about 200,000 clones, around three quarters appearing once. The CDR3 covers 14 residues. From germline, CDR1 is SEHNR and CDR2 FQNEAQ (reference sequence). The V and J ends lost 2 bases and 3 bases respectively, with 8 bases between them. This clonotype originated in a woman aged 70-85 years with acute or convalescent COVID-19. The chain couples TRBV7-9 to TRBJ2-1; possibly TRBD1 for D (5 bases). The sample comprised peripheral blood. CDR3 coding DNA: TGTGCCAGCAGCTTAAGACAGATCTACAATGAGCAGTTCTTC. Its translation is CASSLRQIYNEQFF. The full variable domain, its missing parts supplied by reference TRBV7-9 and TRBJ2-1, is DTGVSQNPRHKITKRGQNVTFRCDPISEHNRLYWYRQTLGQGPEFLTYFQNEAQLEKSRLLSDRFSAERPKGSFSTLEIQRTEQGDSAMYLCASSLRQIYNEQFFGPGTRLTVL.